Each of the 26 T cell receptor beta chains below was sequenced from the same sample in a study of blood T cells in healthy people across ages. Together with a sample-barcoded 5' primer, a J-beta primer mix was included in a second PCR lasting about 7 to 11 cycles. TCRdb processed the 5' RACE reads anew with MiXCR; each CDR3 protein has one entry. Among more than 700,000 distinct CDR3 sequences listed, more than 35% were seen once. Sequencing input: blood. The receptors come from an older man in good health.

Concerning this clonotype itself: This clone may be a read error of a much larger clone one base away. The CDR3 sequence is CASLPRTSGRINEQYF. The CDR3 DNA reads TGTGCCAGCCTTCCACGGACTAGCGGGAGAATCAATGAGCAGTACTTC. This chain uses TRBV12-3 or TRBV12-4 with TRBJ2-5; 13 bases are a match to TRBD2. The junction had 17 bases not matched to a gene; V was cut back by 8 bases and J by 11 bases. This CDR3 region has 16 residues.

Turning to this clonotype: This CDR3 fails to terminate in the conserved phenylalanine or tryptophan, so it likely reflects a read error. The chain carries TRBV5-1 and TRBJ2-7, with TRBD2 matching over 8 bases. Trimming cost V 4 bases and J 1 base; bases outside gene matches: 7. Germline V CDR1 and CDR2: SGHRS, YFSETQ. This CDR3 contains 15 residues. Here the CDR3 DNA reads TGCGCCAGCAGCGGCCAGGTAGCGGGGTCCTACGAGCAGTACATC. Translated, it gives CASSGQVAGSYEQYI.

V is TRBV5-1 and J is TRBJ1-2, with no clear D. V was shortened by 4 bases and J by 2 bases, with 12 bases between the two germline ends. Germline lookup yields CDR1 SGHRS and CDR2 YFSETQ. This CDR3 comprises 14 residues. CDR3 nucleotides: TGCGCCAGCAGCGAACGCAGGCCGAACTATGGCTACACCTTC. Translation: CASSERRPNYGYTF.

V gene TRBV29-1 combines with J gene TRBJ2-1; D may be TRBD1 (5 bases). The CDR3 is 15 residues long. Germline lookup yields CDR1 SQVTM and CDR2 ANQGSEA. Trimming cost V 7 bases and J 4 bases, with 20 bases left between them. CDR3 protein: CSAHPQGQAYNEQFF. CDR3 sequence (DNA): TGCAGCGCGCACCCTCAAGGACAAGCTTACAATGAGCAGTTCTTC.

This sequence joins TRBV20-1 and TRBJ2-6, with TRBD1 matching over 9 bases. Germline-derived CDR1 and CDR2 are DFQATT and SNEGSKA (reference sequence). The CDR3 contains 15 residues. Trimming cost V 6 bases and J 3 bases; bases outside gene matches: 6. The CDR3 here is CSAQQGAVGANVLTF. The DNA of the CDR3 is TGCAGTGCGCAACAGGGGGCGGTTGGGGCCAACGTCCTGACTTTC.

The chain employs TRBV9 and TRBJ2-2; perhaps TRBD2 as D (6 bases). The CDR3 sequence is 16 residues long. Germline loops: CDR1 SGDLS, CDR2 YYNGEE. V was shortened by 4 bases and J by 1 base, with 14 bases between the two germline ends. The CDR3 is CASSKTGTLNTGELFF. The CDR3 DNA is TGTGCCAGCAGCAAGACCGGGACTTTGAACACCGGGGAGCTGTTTTTT.

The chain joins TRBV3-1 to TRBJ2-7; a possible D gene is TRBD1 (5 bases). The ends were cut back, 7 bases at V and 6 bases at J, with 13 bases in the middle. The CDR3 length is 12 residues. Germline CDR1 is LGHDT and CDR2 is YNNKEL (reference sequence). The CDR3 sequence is CASIGQGSEQYF. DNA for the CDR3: TGTGCCAGCATTGGGCAGGGCAGCGAGCAGTACTTC.

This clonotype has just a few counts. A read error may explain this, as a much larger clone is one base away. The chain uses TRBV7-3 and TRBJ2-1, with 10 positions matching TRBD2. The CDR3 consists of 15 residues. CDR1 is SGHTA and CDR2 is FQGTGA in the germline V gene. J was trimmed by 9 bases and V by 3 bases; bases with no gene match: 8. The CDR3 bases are TGTGCCAGCAGCTTTACTAAGCGGGAGGGTGGTGAGCAGTTCTTC. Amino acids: CASSFTKREGGEQFF. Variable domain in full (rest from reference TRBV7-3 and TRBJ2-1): GAGVSQTPSNKVTEKGKYVELRCDPISGHTALYWYRQSLGQGPEFLIYFQGTGAADDSGLPNDRFFAVRPEGSVSTLKIQRTERGDSAVYLCASSFTKREGGEQFFGPGTRLTVL.

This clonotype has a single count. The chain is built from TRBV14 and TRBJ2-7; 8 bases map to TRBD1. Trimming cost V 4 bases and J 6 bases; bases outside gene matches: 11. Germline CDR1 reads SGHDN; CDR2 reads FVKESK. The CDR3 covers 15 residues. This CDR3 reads CASSLVDRDLREQYF. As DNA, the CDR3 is TGTGCCAGCAGCCTCGTGGACAGGGACCTTCGCGAGCAGTACTTC.

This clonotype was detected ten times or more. The CDR3 spells CASSQGASTDTQYF. CDR3 sequence (DNA): TGCGCCAGCAGCCAAGGAGCCAGCACAGATACGCAGTATTTT. This chain uses TRBV4-3 with TRBJ2-3; D is undetermined. Per germline, CDR1 LGHNA and CDR2 YSLEER. This CDR3 comprises 14 residues. Trimming cost V 1 base and J 0 bases, with 5 bases left between them.

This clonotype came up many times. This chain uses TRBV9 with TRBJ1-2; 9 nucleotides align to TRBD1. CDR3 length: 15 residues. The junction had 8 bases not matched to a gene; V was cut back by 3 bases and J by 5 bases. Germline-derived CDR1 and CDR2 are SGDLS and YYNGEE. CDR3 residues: CASSGWDREIYGYTF. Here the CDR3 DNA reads TGTGCCAGCAGCGGGTGGGACAGGGAGATTTATGGCTACACCTTC.

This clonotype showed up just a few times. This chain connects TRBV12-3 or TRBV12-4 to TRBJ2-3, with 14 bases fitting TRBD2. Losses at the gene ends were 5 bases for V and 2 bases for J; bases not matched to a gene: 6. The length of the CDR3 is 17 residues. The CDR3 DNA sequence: TGTGCCAGCAGTCGGACTAGCGGGAGGCTTTACACAGATACGCAGTATTTT. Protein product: CASSRTSGRLYTDTQYF.

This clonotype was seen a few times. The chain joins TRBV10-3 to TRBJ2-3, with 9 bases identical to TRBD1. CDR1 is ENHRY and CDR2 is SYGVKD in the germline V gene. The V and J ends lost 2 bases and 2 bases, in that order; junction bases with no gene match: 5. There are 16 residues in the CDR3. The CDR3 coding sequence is TGTGCCATCAGTGAGACCGGGACAGGGAACACAGATACGCAGTATTTT. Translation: CAISETGTGNTDTQYF.

As DNA, the CDR3 is TGTGCCAGCATGGCGGTGAAGGAGCAGTTCTTC. Amino acid sequence: CASMAVKEQFF. The V and J genes are TRBV7-2 and TRBJ2-1; no firm D call. Germline assignment: CDR1 SGHTA and CDR2 FQGNSA. The length of the CDR3 is 11 residues. Trimming pared 7 bases from V and 10 bases from J, leaving 11 bases between.

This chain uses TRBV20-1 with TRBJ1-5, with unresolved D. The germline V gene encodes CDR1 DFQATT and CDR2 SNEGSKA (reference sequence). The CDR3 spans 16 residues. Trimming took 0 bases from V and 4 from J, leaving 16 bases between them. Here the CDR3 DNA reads TGCAGTGCTAGAGATAATAAGGAGTACCTTAATCAGCCCCAGCATTTT. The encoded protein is CSARDNKEYLNQPQHF.

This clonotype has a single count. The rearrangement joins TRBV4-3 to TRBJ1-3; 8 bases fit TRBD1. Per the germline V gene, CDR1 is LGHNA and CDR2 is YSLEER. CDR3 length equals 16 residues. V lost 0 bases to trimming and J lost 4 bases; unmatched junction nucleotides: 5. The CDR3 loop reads CASSQELGQGGNTIYF. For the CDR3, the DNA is TGCGCCAGCAGCCAAGAACTCGGACAGGGAGGAAACACCATATATTTT.

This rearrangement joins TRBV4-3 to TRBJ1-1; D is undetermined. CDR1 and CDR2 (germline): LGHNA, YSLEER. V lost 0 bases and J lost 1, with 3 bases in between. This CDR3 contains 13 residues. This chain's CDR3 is CASSQDPNTEAFF. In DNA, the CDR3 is TGCGCCAGCAGCCAAGACCCGAACACTGAAGCTTTCTTT.

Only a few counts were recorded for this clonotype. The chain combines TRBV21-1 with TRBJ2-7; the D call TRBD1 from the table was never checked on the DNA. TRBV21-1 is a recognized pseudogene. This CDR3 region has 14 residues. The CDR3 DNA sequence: TGTGCCAGCATTAAGACAGGGGATTATCACGAGCAGTACTTC. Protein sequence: CASIKTGDYHEQYF.

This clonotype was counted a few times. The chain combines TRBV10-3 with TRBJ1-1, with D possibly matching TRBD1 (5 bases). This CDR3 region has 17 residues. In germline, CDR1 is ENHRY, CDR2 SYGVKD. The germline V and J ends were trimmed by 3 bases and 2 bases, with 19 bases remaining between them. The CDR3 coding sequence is TGTGCCATCAGTGACTCTCGGGACGGAAGATACAACACTGAAGCTTTCTTT. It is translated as CAISDSRDGRYNTEAFF.

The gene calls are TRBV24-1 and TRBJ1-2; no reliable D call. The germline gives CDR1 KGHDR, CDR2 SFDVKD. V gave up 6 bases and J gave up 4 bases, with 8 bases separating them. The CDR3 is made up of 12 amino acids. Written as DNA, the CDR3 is TGTGCCACCAGTTCAGACGGCTATGGCTACACCTTC. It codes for CATSSDGYGYTF.

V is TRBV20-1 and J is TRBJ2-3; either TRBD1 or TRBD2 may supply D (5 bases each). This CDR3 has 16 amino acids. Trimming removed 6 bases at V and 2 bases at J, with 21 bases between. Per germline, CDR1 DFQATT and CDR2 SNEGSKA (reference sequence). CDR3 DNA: TGCAGTGCACTGTTTTCCGGGACCCGAGACACAGATACGCAGTATTTT. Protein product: CSALFSGTRDTDTQYF.

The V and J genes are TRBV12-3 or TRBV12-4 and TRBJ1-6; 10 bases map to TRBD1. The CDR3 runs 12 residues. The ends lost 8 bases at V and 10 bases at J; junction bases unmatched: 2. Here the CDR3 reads CASGQGGSPLHF. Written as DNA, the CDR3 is TGTGCCAGCGGACAGGGGGGGTCACCCCTCCACTTT.

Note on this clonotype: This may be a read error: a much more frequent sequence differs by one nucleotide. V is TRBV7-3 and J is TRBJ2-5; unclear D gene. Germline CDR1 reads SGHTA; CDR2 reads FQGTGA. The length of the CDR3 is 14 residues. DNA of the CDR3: TGTGCCAGCAGCTTAGCGGCTTACCAAGAGATCCAGTACTTC. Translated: CASSLAAYQEIQYF.

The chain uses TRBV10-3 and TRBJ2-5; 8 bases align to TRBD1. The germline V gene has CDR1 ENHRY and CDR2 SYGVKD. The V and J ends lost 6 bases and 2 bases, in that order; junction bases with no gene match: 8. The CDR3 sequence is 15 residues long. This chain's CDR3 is CAISPGQGLQETQYF. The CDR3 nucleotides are TGTGCCATCAGCCCCGGACAGGGCCTTCAAGAGACCCAGTACTTC.

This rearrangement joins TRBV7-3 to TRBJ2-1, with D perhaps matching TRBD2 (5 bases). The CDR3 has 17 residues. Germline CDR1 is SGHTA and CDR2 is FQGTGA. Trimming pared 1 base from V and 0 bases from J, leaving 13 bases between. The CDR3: CASSLIPTGNSYNEQFF. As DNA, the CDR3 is TGTGCCAGCAGCTTAATCCCTACCGGGAACTCCTACAATGAGCAGTTCTTC.

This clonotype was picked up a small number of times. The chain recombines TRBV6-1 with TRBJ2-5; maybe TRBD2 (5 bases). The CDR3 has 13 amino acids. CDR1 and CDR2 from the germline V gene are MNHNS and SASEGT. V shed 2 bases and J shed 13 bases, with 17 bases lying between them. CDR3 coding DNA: TGTGCCAGCAGTGAAACAACCGGACTTGTTCTGTACTTC. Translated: CASSETTGLVLYF.